Each of the 8 T cell receptor beta chains below was sequenced from the same sample in a study of blood T cell repertoires in COVID-19. Profiled with immunoSEQ multiplex PCR; TCRdb holds only in-frame clones, not every one. The sample records roughly 310,000 clones, approximately 91% being singletons. Sequenced input: PBMCs or T cells enriched from blood (not recorded which). The receptors were sampled from a woman aged 40 to 50 who had recovered from COVID-19.

V gene TRBV28 combines with J gene TRBJ1-3; D uncertain. This CDR3 is 17 amino acids long. V was trimmed by 4 bases and J by 3 bases, leaving 19 bases between them. Germline lookup yields CDR1 MDHEN and CDR2 SYDVKM. The CDR3 loop reads CASSSYFRSGLGNTIYF. CDR3 nucleotides: TGTGCCAGCAGTTCATACTTCAGGTCCGGCCTTGGAAACACCATATATTTT.

The J gene is TRBJ2-7, the V gene TRBV18; 11 bases are shared with TRBD1. Germline V gene lookup returns CDR1 KGHSH and CDR2 LQKENI. The V and J ends lost 6 bases and 3 bases, in that order; junction bases with no gene match: 4. This CDR3 is 14 amino acids long. The CDR3 spells CASSQGTGGYEQYF. The CDR3 nucleotides are TGTGCCAGCTCTCAAGGGACAGGGGGCTACGAGCAGTACTTC.

The chain combines TRBV4-1 with TRBJ2-5; TRBD1 aligns across 10 bases. The J segment lost 5 bases and the V segment lost 0 bases, leaving 3 bases of the junction unmatched. The CDR3 runs to 15 residues. Germline values: CDR1 MGHRA, CDR2 YSYEKL. The CDR3 region has the DNA TGCGCCAGCAGCCAAGATCCGGGACAGGGGGAGACCCAGTACTTC. It encodes CASSQDPGQGETQYF.

The J gene is TRBJ2-7, the V gene TRBV19; D is perhaps TRBD1 (5 bases). This CDR3 has 15 residues. Germline-derived CDR1 and CDR2 are LNHDA and SQIVND (reference sequence). Trimming pared 5 bases from V and 1 base from J, leaving 15 bases between. The CDR3 DNA follows: TGTGCCAGTAGTCTCCAGGGCTCCGAGTCCTACGAGCAGTACTTC. This gives the protein CASSLQGSESYEQYF.

The V and J genes are TRBV27 and TRBJ1-4; possible D gene TRBD1, 5 bases. The ends were cut back, 5 bases at V and 3 bases at J, with 10 bases in the middle. The V gene's germline CDR1 is MNHEY and CDR2 SMNVEV (reference sequence). This CDR3 has 14 amino acids. CDR3 coding DNA: TGTGCCAGCAGTCGGCAGGGATCTAATGAAAAACTGTTTTTT. It encodes CASSRQGSNEKLFF.

The chain is built from TRBV10-3 and TRBJ2-7, with a tentative D call TRBD1 (6 bases). Trimming pared 8 bases from V and 4 bases from J, leaving 15 bases between. The CDR3 extends over 13 amino acids. Germline CDR1 ENHRY, CDR2 SYGVKD. CDR3 coding DNA: TGTGCCATCGAGGACAGCACCTCTTACGAGCAGTACTTC. Residues: CAIEDSTSYEQYF.

This clone showed up just once. This chain connects TRBV9 to TRBJ2-7; TRBD2 might be the D (6 bases). Per the germline V gene, CDR1 is SGDLS and CDR2 is YYNGEE. Trimming removed 3 bases at V and 2 bases at J, with 12 bases between. The CDR3 has 14 residues. CDR3 loop: CASSEGGDPYEQYF. CDR3 nucleotide sequence: TGTGCCAGCAGCGAAGGAGGGGATCCCTACGAGCAGTACTTC.

This sequence joins TRBV18 and TRBJ2-7; possibly TRBD1 for D (5 bases). Germline CDR1 is KGHSH and CDR2 is LQKENI. CDR3 length: 14 amino acids. V was cut by 0 bases and J by 2 bases, with 8 bases left in between. As DNA, the CDR3 is TGTGCCAGCTCACCACCGACAGTTACCTACGAGCAGTACTTC. Its translation is CASSPPTVTYEQYF. Full variable domain (missing parts from reference TRBV18 and TRBJ2-7): NAGVMQNPRHLVRRRGQEARLRCSPMKGHSHVYWYRQLPEEGLKFMVYLQKENIIDESGMPKERFSAEFPKEGPSILRIQQVVRGDSAAYFCASSPPTVTYEQYFGPGTRLTVT.